Below are 10 T cell receptor beta chains sequenced from a single sample in a study of blood T cell repertoires in COVID-19. The table came from immunoSEQ multiplex PCR; TCRdb's copy has only in-frame clones and leaves some out. The sample holds some 400,000 clones, around 86% seen once. Specimen: peripheral blood. Every receptor here comes from a human donor in a cohort sampled during active COVID-19.

This clone was seen once. The V and J genes are TRBV24-1 and TRBJ2-1; TRBD1 aligns across 12 bases. Germline CDR1 reads KGHDR; CDR2 reads SFDVKD. Trimming removed 6 bases from V and 7 bases from J; junction bases left unmatched: 3. This CDR3 contains 14 residues. DNA for the CDR3: TGTGCCACCAGTCCGGGACAGGGGGCTAATGAGCAGTTCTTC. Translating gives CATSPGQGANEQFF.

In the case of this clone: Other DNA sequences within the sample encode an identical CDR3. This chain's CDR3 is CASSIGGGGNQPQHF. Here the CDR3 DNA reads TGTGCCAGTAGTATAGGCGGGGGCGGCAATCAGCCCCAGCATTTT. This sequence joins TRBV19 and TRBJ1-5; TRBD1 might be the D (6 bases). CDR3 size: 15 residues. V was pared by 1 base and J by 2 bases, with 9 bases between. The germline V gene has CDR1 LNHDA and CDR2 SQIVND (reference sequence).

The chain employs TRBV28 and TRBJ2-3; 9 bases match TRBD2. Germline trimming cut 3 bases from V and 2 bases from J; bases unmatched to any gene: 3. Germline V gene lookup returns CDR1 MDHEN and CDR2 SYDVKM. The CDR3 runs to 15 residues. CDR3 coding DNA: TGTGCCAGCAGTTTCCCTAGCGGGGACACAGATACGCAGTATTTT. Protein sequence: CASSFPSGDTDTQYF.

J is TRBJ1-1 and V is TRBV27; the match to TRBD1 covers 7 bases. The CDR3 is made up of 15 amino acids. The V gene end was trimmed by 2 bases and the J gene end by 1 base; junction bases not matched to a gene: 4. Germline CDR1 reads MNHEY; CDR2 reads SMNVEV (reference sequence). The CDR3 sequence: CASSLSQGGNTEAFF. The CDR3 DNA sequence: TGTGCCAGCAGTTTAAGCCAGGGGGGGAACACTGAAGCTTTCTTT.

Written as DNA, the CDR3 is TGTGCCAGCAGCTTATTGGGCCCCGACGAGCAGTACTTC. Translated, it gives CASSLLGPDEQYF. This sequence joins TRBV7-6 and TRBJ2-7, with D uncertain. V was trimmed by 2 bases and J by 5 bases, leaving 10 bases between them. In germline, CDR1 is SGHVS, CDR2 FNYEAQ. The CDR3 has 13 residues.

The chain combines TRBV18 with TRBJ2-3; D unresolved. Between the trimmed V and J ends, which lost 3 bases and 5 bases, there was a span of 6 bases. The CDR3 consists of 12 residues. The V gene's germline CDR1 is KGHSH and CDR2 LQKENI. CDR3 sequence reads: CASSPGGDTQYF. The CDR3 region has the DNA TGTGCCAGCTCACCCGGTGGAGATACGCAGTATTTT.

This clone has just a few counts. The chain uses TRBV7-9 and TRBJ2-7; TRBD1 might be the D (5 bases). V gave up 5 bases and J gave up 6 bases, with 14 bases separating them. CDR3 length equals 13 residues. Germline loops: CDR1 SEHNR, CDR2 FQNEAQ (reference sequence). CDR3 loop: CASSPQWGPEQYF. Written as DNA, the CDR3 is TGTGCCAGCAGCCCCCAGTGGGGCCCCGAGCAGTACTTC.

This chain links TRBV5-1 with TRBJ2-2; 7 bases align to TRBD2. Losses at the gene ends were 4 bases for V and 1 base for J; bases not matched to a gene: 4. The CDR3 runs to 15 residues. Per the germline V gene, CDR1 is SGHRS and CDR2 is YFSETQ. CDR3 region: CASSPTGGNTGELFF. Here the CDR3 DNA reads TGCGCCAGCAGCCCGACGGGGGGGAACACCGGGGAGCTGTTTTTT.

The chain is built from TRBV6-5 and TRBJ2-7; tentative D call: TRBD2 (5 bases). Between the trimmed V and J ends, which lost 7 bases and 5 bases, there was a span of 21 bases. Per the germline V gene, CDR1 is MNHEY and CDR2 is SVGAGI. The CDR3 is made up of 15 amino acids. CDR3 DNA: TGTGCCAGCACCCTCCCCTCAGGAGTCGGGGACGAGCAGTACTTC. It specifies CASTLPSGVGDEQYF.

The V gene is TRBV2, the J gene TRBJ2-5; D is possibly TRBD1 (6 bases). CDR3 length: 16 amino acids. The V and J ends lost 0 bases and 7 bases respectively, with 18 bases between them. The germline V gene encodes CDR1 SNHLY and CDR2 FYNNEI. The CDR3 DNA reads as TGTGCCAGCAGTGAAGCGTCGGGACAAGTCCTGTCGACCCAGTACTTC. It is translated as CASSEASGQVLSTQYF.